The rows below give T cell receptor beta chains drawn from one sample of a study of T cells in Graves' hyperthyroidism and ophthalmopathy. TCRdb reanalysed the multiplex PCR reads using MiXCR and keeps one entry per CDR3 protein. The table lists 460,000 or so distinct CDR3 sequences, over 13% of them singletons, with under 20% in the top ten. The sequenced sample consisted of blood. These receptor sequences come from a woman between 18 and 30 years old with Graves' hyperthyroidism. CDR3s include the opening cysteine and the closing phenylalanine or tryptophan. The order of the fields is CDR3 length, V gene, CDR3 protein.

>14|TRBV7-9
CASSFEDEGNTIYF
>14|TRBV5-6
CASSAGTVSHEQFF
>12|TRBV12-3/TRBV12-4
CASTPGSETQYF
>15|TRBV9
CASSGPKSSYNEQFF
>15|TRBV9
CASSPARGGQETQYF
>13|TRBV19
CATGWRGDQPQHF
>18|TRBV10-3
CAISARDRGLPGANVLTF
>14|TRBV12-3/TRBV12-4
CASRRTGQGETQYF
>14|TRBV5-1
CASRQTGFNYGYTF
>16|TRBV24-1
CATSDLRLGGADTQYF
>15|TRBV19
CASSFTGPTNEKLFF
>14|TRBV6-1
CASRGAGGSGKAFF
>15|TRBV11-2
CASSLLVEGRYEQYF
>14|TRBV12-3/TRBV12-4
CASSFPPLGEKLFF
>17|TRBV12-3/TRBV12-4
CASSGQGALRANTEAFF
>16|TRBV20-1
CSARDLLAGYGYGYTF
>16|TRBV10-3
CAISESGGANTGELFF
>16|TRBV28
CASSSPSQATNYGYTF
>15|TRBV6-1
CASSYTSGSTYEQFF
>16|TRBV20-1
CSARDFREGVIGELFF
>14|TRBV29-1
CSVGGQGAIYEQYF
>14|TRBV7-8
CASSYRQLLYEQYF
>12|TRBV20-1
CSASDRGDGYTF
>16|TRBV4-1
CASSQVSDRSTDTQYF
>15|TRBV11-3
CASSLGGTNTGELFF
>12|TRBV6-1
CASSENWNQAFF
>15|TRBV2
CASTRRGGGTDTQYF
>14|TRBV7-2
CAGSFRLVNNEQFF
>14|TRBV29-1
CSVGGGGASQPQHF
>16|TRBV9
CASSTTGGPLYNEQFF
>17|TRBV4-2
CASKRLAGGANTGELFF
>15|TRBV12-3/TRBV12-4
CASSLWESLYNEQFF
>13|TRBV12-3/TRBV12-4
CASRLAGMETQYF
>16|TRBV19
CASSIFFGPSNYGYTF
>15|TRBV6-1
CASSYLTGVGDTQYF
>14|TRBV14
CAGSQHRSVQGYTF
>13|TRBV7-8
CASSQGGGLGRFF
>17|TRBV20-1
CSAPGLAGGPNTDTQYF
>15|TRBV9
CASSVYPIGGDGYTF
>17|TRBV27
CASSSGPGGLAKNIQYF
>13|TRBV13
CASSSPTTYTQYF
>13|TRBV30
CAWSVRAAYGYTF
>17|TRBV6-1
CASSSSMGARGGNTIYF
>13|TRBV29-1
CSVDGSANTEAFF
>16|TRBV6-1
CASSASGTGGNTEAFF
>15|TRBV28
CASSSLAGRYNEQFF
>14|TRBV3-1
CASSQGTTGYEQYF